Sequencing of this T cell receptor (beta chain) was carried out in a study of T cells in localized non-small cell lung cancer (TCRdb year 2020). About the study as a whole: T cell repertoires of 200 to 250 early-stage NSCLC patients were analyzed, with tumors being compared against uninvolved tumor-adjacent lungs. The cohort was made up of approximately 250 treatment-naive NSCLC patients whose localized lung tumors had been resected. Of the NSCLC patients, 120 to 150 were male and about a hundred were female, and the mean age was about 69 years.

At diagnosis, tumor, uninvolved tumor-adjacent lung and peripheral blood were collected and then preserved as a mix of FFPE and fresh-frozen material. For TCR repertoire profiling, blood samples were analyzed as peripheral blood mononuclear cells. Broad study findings and their caveats: Of the top 100 tumor clones, a median of roughly 57 were detected in paired uninvolved adjacent lung; approximately 28 were also among that lung's top 100. Because multi-region tumor sequencing was not performed, intratumor heterogeneity could not be ruled out. Since the design was exploratory, TCR variables were selected using unadjusted p-values with no false-discovery rate correction. Uninvolved tumor-adjacent lung showed the highest T cell clonality, higher than tumor, which suggests more focused antigenic responses in the uninvolved tumor-adjacent lung. Higher T cell density in blood was associated with longer overall survival, whereas higher clonality in adjacent lung was associated with shorter survival.

As concerns this clone: Its binding antigen is unknown. One base away there is no much larger clone; base qualities are not given.

TCR beta CDR3 regions were sequenced from DNA using the immunoSEQ Assay. As for the authors' bioinformatics: T cell density was computed as TCR beta template counts normalized to usable DNA estimated by amplifying housekeeping genes. Using the preseqR package, richness was estimated by extrapolating to 120,000 templates for tissue samples and 400,000 templates for PBMC samples. Clonality was defined as one minus Pielou's evenness. To identify tissue-enriched TCRs, differential abundance testing was run on productive amino-acid clonotypes with a minimum total count of 5 and an alpha of 0.1. The Jaccard Index and the Morisita Overlap Index were used to measure how much the repertoires overlapped between compartments. GLIPH grouped TCR beta CDR3s together with public tetramer-defined viral CDR3s, and a viral motif had to include at least three viral sequences and show V-gene enrichment. The table was pulled from immuneACCESS by TCRdb, which kept in-frame rearrangements only. Such tables lose some clones; where checked, under half of the loss comes from unresolved V genes, and the rest has no known cause. The DNA was the basis for D and trimming; V, J and clone size are from that table. Across this sample there are about 77,000 clones, with 70% to 90% seen only once. 20% to 25% of the sample belongs to the ten largest clones.

Counted from cysteine to phenylalanine, this CDR3 has 12 amino acids. Solely the CDR3 DNA is kept, with 36 bases framed from the first base. From a lookup of the germline V gene, CDR1 and CDR2 are SQVTM and ANQGSEA. Trimming removed 5 bases from V and 4 bases from J, leaving 11 bases between the germline ends. This sequence was found in a woman aged 40-70 years with stage I squamous cell lung carcinoma. The sequenced sample was peripheral blood, obtained before any cancer treatment. The chain is assembled from TRBV29-1 and TRBJ1-1; too little of a D gene remains to name it. In nucleotides, the sequence is TGCAGCGTTTCTGGAATAGGCACTGAAGCTTTCTTT. Translated, this gives CSVSGIGTEAFF.